The 30 T cell receptor beta chains presented below share a single source sample, sequenced in a study of OX40 agonist ivuxolimab in advanced cancers. Profiled with immunoSEQ multiplex PCR; TCRdb holds only in-frame clones, not every one. This sample yields around 35,000 clones, of which under 85% are seen a single time; around 13% belongs to the top ten. This specimen was CD4+ or CD8+ T cells sorted from blood, taken in a trial of the OX40 agonist ivuxolimab. Every receptor here comes from an adult with an advanced solid tumor such as melanoma, head and neck, liver or kidney cancer.

The chain combines TRBV6-6 with TRBJ2-5, with 8 bases matching TRBD2. Germline V gives CDR1 MNHNY, CDR2 SVGAGI (reference sequence). The V segment lost 5 bases and the J segment 5 bases; nucleotides outside the gene matches: 10. The CDR3 runs 15 residues. Here the CDR3 reads CASSTGLASWETQYF. CDR3 nucleotides: TGTGCCAGCAGTACTGGACTAGCCTCTTGGGAGACCCAGTACTTC.

As for this clone: The germline gene is not matched at one end of the junction; a read error may be the cause. This sample also contains other DNA sequences that code for the same CDR3. The rearrangement joins TRBV19 to TRBJ1-1; D is unresolved. This CDR3 is 14 amino acids long. CDR1 LNHDA and CDR2 SQIVND come from the germline V gene (reference sequence). CDR3 sequence reads: CASSAGLGNTEAFF. In DNA form, the CDR3 reads TGTGCCAGTAGTGCGGGATTGGGAAACACCGAAGCTTTCTTT.

The chain employs TRBV7-9 and TRBJ2-1; possible D gene TRBD1, 7 bases. Trimming removed 0 bases from V and 8 bases from J, with 11 bases in between. CDR1 and CDR2 from the germline V gene are SEHNR and FQNEAQ (reference sequence). The CDR3 length is 14 residues. CDR3 sequence: CASSLASGGHEQFF. CDR3 DNA: TGTGCCAGCAGCTTAGCCTCAGGGGGGCATGAGCAGTTCTTC.

The chain employs TRBV5-4 and TRBJ2-5, with D possibly matching TRBD2 (6 bases). CDR1 SGHNT and CDR2 YYREEE come from the germline V gene (reference sequence). V was trimmed by 1 base and J by 5 bases, leaving 15 bases between them. The CDR3 has 15 residues. The CDR3 spells CASSLKSAGRETQYF. Here the CDR3 DNA reads TGTGCCAGCAGCTTGAAAAGTGCAGGGAGGGAGACCCAGTACTTC.

The chain joins TRBV2 to TRBJ1-2, with D possibly being TRBD1 (6 bases). The CDR3 is 16 residues long. With 6 bases removed from V and 8 bases from J, the gap between germline ends came to 25 bases. CDR1 is SNHLY, CDR2 FYNNEI, per germline. CDR3 sequence: CASRLGHRDLYSGYTF. DNA of the CDR3: TGTGCCAGCAGGCTAGGCCACAGGGACCTCTATAGCGGCTACACCTTC.

In regard to this clone: Its ends do not fully match the called genes, so a read error is possible. V and J are TRBV7-7 and TRBJ1-3, with D maybe TRBD1 (5 bases). From germline, CDR1 is SSHAT and CDR2 FNYEAQ (reference sequence). CDR3 length equals 14 residues. CDR3 protein: CASSPGTAGNTIYF. Here the CDR3 DNA reads TGTGCTAGCAGCCCAGGGACGGCTGGAAACACCATATATTTT.

The chain couples TRBV20-1 to TRBJ2-7; D is ambiguous. Germline-derived CDR1 and CDR2 are DFQATT and SNEGSKA (reference sequence). V was clipped by 3 bases and J by 6 bases, with 6 bases between them. The CDR3 runs 10 residues. The CDR3 protein is CSASTREQYF. As DNA, the CDR3 is TGCAGTGCTAGTACACGCGAGCAGTACTTC.

The chain recombines TRBV13 with TRBJ2-7, with TRBD2 identical over 9 bases. Germline V gene data show CDR1 as PRHDT and CDR2 as FYEKMQ (reference sequence). CDR3 length: 20 amino acids. With V trimmed by 5 bases and J by 7 bases, 27 bases remained unmatched. The CDR3 here is CASSRTGSSGTSRGYDEQYF. In nucleotides, the CDR3 is TGTGCCAGCAGCCGAACGGGATCTAGCGGGACCTCACGGGGTTACGATGAGCAGTACTTC.

V usage is TRBV19 and J usage is TRBJ2-2; 7 bases match TRBD2. The CDR3 length is 17 residues. Germline assignment: CDR1 LNHDA and CDR2 SQIVND (reference sequence). The J segment lost 3 bases and the V segment lost 0 bases, leaving 7 bases of the junction unmatched. The CDR3 DNA is TGTGCCAGTAGTATAGAAGGGATTAGCGGGTACACCGGGGAGCTGTTTTTT. It codes for CASSIEGISGYTGELFF.

This clone has only one observation. The V and J genes are TRBV20-1 and TRBJ1-4; D unclear. Trimming left V 5 bases short and J 8 bases short, with 9 bases between. Germline V gives CDR1 DFQATT, CDR2 SNEGSKA (reference sequence). This CDR3 has 11 residues. The CDR3 sequence: CSALNEEKLFF. CDR3 in DNA: TGCAGTGCTCTTAACGAAGAAAAACTGTTTTTT.

This clone was recorded a few times. The chain recombines TRBV10-3 with TRBJ2-7; possible D gene TRBD1, 6 bases. There are 11 residues in the CDR3. V was pared by 3 bases and J by 6 bases, with 6 bases between. CDR1 ENHRY and CDR2 SYGVKD come from the germline V gene. For the CDR3, the DNA is TGTGCCATCAGTGACAGGGGCGAGCAGTACTTC. This sequence encodes CAISDRGEQYF.

The chain joins TRBV6-6 to TRBJ2-1, with TRBD2 identical over 11 bases. Germline V gene lookup returns CDR1 MNHNY and CDR2 SVGAGI (reference sequence). This CDR3 contains 14 residues. The J segment lost 7 bases and the V segment lost 11 bases, leaving 10 bases of the junction unmatched. The CDR3 region has the DNA TGTGCCGTTGGACTAGCGGGTACCTCTAATGAGCAGTTCTTC. Translating gives CAVGLAGTSNEQFF.

The chain couples TRBV30 to TRBJ2-1, with D uncertain. This CDR3 region has 15 residues. Germline V CDR1 and CDR2: GTSNPN, SVGIG (reference sequence). V was clipped by 0 bases and J by 1 base, with 10 bases between them. CDR3 loop: CAWSVPGRSYNEQFF. CDR3 nucleotide sequence: TGTGCCTGGAGTGTACCTGGGCGGTCCTACAATGAGCAGTTCTTC.

The rearrangement joins TRBV15 to TRBJ2-7; D is unclear. This CDR3 comprises 14 residues. The germline CDR1 and CDR2 sequences are LNHNV and YYDKDF (reference sequence). V lost 0 bases, J lost 0 bases, and 6 bases lay in between. In nucleotides, the CDR3 is TGTGCCACCAGCAGAGACAGTAGCTCCTACGAGCAGTACTTC. Its translation is CATSRDSSSYEQYF.

V and J are TRBV10-3 and TRBJ2-7, with 8 positions matching TRBD1. CDR3 length equals 14 residues. Germline V gene data show CDR1 as ENHRY and CDR2 as SYGVKD. Trimming removed 3 bases from V and 3 bases from J; junction bases left unmatched: 4. The CDR3 spells CAISEATGGYEQYF. The CDR3 bases are TGTGCCATCAGTGAAGCCACAGGGGGCTACGAGCAGTACTTC.

This sequence joins TRBV30 and TRBJ2-7; TRBD2 might be the D (6 bases). The V and J ends lost 0 bases and 5 bases respectively, with 11 bases between them. This CDR3 comprises 13 residues. The germline gives CDR1 GTSNPN, CDR2 SVGIG (reference sequence). CDR3 residues: CAWSVPGLDEQYF. For the CDR3, the DNA is TGTGCCTGGAGTGTACCGGGACTCGACGAGCAGTACTTC.

The chain employs TRBV6-5 and TRBJ2-2; D not certain. The CDR3 extends over 15 amino acids. The V and J ends lost 2 bases and 1 base respectively, with 8 bases between them. Germline CDR1 is MNHEY and CDR2 is SVGAGI. The CDR3 here is CASSYGVRNTGELFF. DNA for the CDR3: TGTGCCAGCAGTTACGGGGTTCGGAACACCGGGGAGCTGTTTTTT.

The rearrangement links TRBV15 to TRBJ2-7, with D uncertain. CDR3 length: 12 residues. Looked up from germline, CDR1 is LNHNV and CDR2 is YYDKDF (reference sequence). V lost 1 base and J 7 bases, leaving 8 bases between the germline ends. CDR3 amino acids: CATSRVNGEQYF. The CDR3 coding sequence is TGTGCCACCAGCAGAGTTAACGGGGAGCAGTACTTC.

The CDR3 DNA follows: TGTGCCAGTACCCCCCGGGTGGCGACCACCAATGAGCAGTTCTTC. Translating gives CASTPRVATTNEQFF. The J gene is TRBJ2-1, the V gene TRBV7-6, with D unclear. V shed 9 bases and J shed 6 bases, with 21 bases lying between them. The V gene's germline CDR1 is SGHVS and CDR2 FNYEAQ. The length of the CDR3 is 15 residues.

The table lists this clone with a few counts. V and J are TRBV18 and TRBJ1-1; D ambiguous. The V and J ends lost 2 bases and 1 base respectively, with 8 bases between them. The V gene's germline CDR1 is KGHSH and CDR2 LQKENI. This CDR3 is 14 amino acids long. The CDR3 loop is CASSPRVQNTEAFF. The CDR3 bases are TGTGCCAGCTCACCAAGAGTACAGAACACTGAAGCTTTCTTT.

The chain links TRBV30 to TRBJ1-3; possible D gene TRBD1, 5 bases. Germline V gene sequence: CDR1 GTSNPN, CDR2 SVGIG (reference sequence). Trimming left V 4 bases short and J 0 bases short, with 13 bases between. CDR3 length: 15 residues. The CDR3 loop is CAWTNHGASGNTIYF. CDR3 DNA sequence: TGTGCCTGGACTAACCACGGGGCCTCTGGAAACACCATATATTTT. The full variable domain, its missing parts supplied by reference TRBV30 and TRBJ1-3, is SQTIHQWPATLVQPVGSPLSLECTVEGTSNPNLYWYRQAAGRGLQLLFYSVGIGQISSEVPQNLSASRPQDRQFILSSKKLLLSDSGFYLCAWTNHGASGNTIYFGEGSWLTVV.

The chain joins TRBV30 to TRBJ1-4, with no clear D. Looked up from germline, CDR1 is GTSNPN and CDR2 is SVGIG (reference sequence). The ends were cut back, 3 bases at V and 3 bases at J, with 8 bases in the middle. CDR3 size: 13 residues. CDR3 loop: CAWRKQPNEKLFF. DNA for the CDR3: TGTGCCTGGAGGAAGCAACCTAATGAAAAACTGTTTTTT.

V and J are TRBV23-1 and TRBJ1-2, with 8 bases aligning to TRBD1. TRBV23-1 is given ORF status, its function remaining uncertain. The CDR3 is 16 residues long. V was pared by 8 bases and J by 8 bases, with 19 bases of the junction left unmatched. This CDR3 reads CASPQRRAGGARGYTF. CDR3 nucleotides: TGCGCCAGCCCTCAAAGGAGGGCAGGGGGCGCGAGGGGCTACACCTTC.

The chain links TRBV19 to TRBJ1-5; D call uncertain. V lost 0 bases, J lost 1 base, and 1 base lay in between. The CDR3 is 13 amino acids. Germline V lookup: CDR1 LNHDA, CDR2 SQIVND (reference sequence). CDR3: CASSIESNQPQHF. CDR3 DNA: TGTGCCAGTAGTATAGAAAGCAATCAGCCCCAGCATTTT.

The CDR3 region has the DNA TGTGCCAGCAGTCCCGGACTGGCCATAGAGCAGTACTTC. This sequence encodes CASSPGLAIEQYF. This sequence joins TRBV6-5 and TRBJ2-7; possible D gene TRBD2, 5 bases. The length of the CDR3 is 13 residues. Germline CDR1 and CDR2: MNHEY and SVGAGI. The ends were cut back, 5 bases at V and 7 bases at J, with 15 bases in the middle.

This clone was detected once. The chain uses TRBV21-1 and TRBJ2-1; TRBD2 was called by the table and not checked on the DNA. TRBV21-1 corresponds to a pseudogene. The CDR3 has 14 amino acids. CDR3 nucleotides: TGTGCCAGCCCTCTAACGGGGATGAGGAATGAGCAGTTCTTC. This codes for CASPLTGMRNEQFF.

The CDR3 nucleotides are TGTGCCAGCTCACGAAATCCAGGGACCACAGAGACCCAGTACTTC. Translated: CASSRNPGTTETQYF. The J gene is TRBJ2-5, the V gene TRBV18, with D perhaps being TRBD1 or TRBD2 (5 bases each). CDR3 length: 15 residues. Germline V lookup: CDR1 KGHSH, CDR2 LQKENI. Trimming took 4 bases from V and 4 from J, leaving 16 bases between them.

The J gene is TRBJ1-6, the V gene TRBV5-1, with D perhaps TRBD1 (5 bases). V was pared by 0 bases and J by 9 bases, with 10 bases between. Germline values: CDR1 SGHRS, CDR2 YFSETQ. There are 14 residues in the CDR3. Here the CDR3 DNA reads TGCGCCAGCAGCTTGGCCTCTAGGGGTTCACCCCTCCACTTT. Translation gives CASSLASRGSPLHF.

This clone has just one count. This chain uses TRBV30 with TRBJ1-2; 7 bases align to TRBD1. The CDR3 consists of 16 residues. Trimming took 2 bases from V and 3 from J; bases not matched to a gene: 12. Germline V gene sequence: CDR1 GTSNPN, CDR2 SVGIG (reference sequence). The CDR3 spells CAWSTLRAGGDYGYTF. DNA for the CDR3: TGTGCCTGGAGTACCCTCCGGGCAGGGGGTGACTATGGCTACACCTTC.

This chain connects TRBV28 to TRBJ2-7; 7 positions agree with TRBD1. Germline trimming cut 3 bases from V and 4 bases from J; bases unmatched to any gene: 6. This CDR3 spans 14 amino acids. CDR1 is MDHEN and CDR2 is SYDVKM in the germline V gene. CDR3 protein: CASSFGSGGYEQYF. DNA for the CDR3: TGTGCCAGCAGTTTTGGGTCAGGGGGATACGAGCAGTACTTC.